This TCR beta chain was found in a study of control samples from healthy donors and cancer patients. Between the trimmed V and J ends, which lost 5 bases and 5 bases, there was a span of 10 bases. CDR3 length: 13 residues. CDR1 is LNHDA, CDR2 SQIVND, per germline (reference sequence). TCRdb keeps only in-frame clones here, not all; method: immunoSEQ multiplex PCR. The table includes some 220,000 clones, over 90% detected once. Sequenced input: blood. The chain recombines TRBV19 with TRBJ1-5; D not certain. This receptor was obtained from a man in his fifties or sixties in good health. The chain's CDR3 is CASSGIRDQPQHF. The CDR3 DNA sequence: TGTGCCAGTAGTGGTATAAGGGATCAGCCCCAGCATTTT.